This T cell receptor beta chain was sequenced in a study of blood T cell repertoires in COVID-19. Study-wide background: Spain, Italy and the United States supplied samples that represented acute and convalescent COVID-19.

As handled by the study authors: Reference gene primer amplification gave estimated nucleated cell counts. Sequencing was performed with immunoSEQ multiplex PCR; in TCRdb, only in-frame clones are kept and a portion is missing. That table gives V, J and clone size, and the DNA gave D and trimming. The data hold 200,000 to 250,000 clones, with approximately 90% observed a single time. Recovered status applied to Cohort 3 donors who had two consecutive negative PCRs. It also applied to those with clearance or with symptom resolution. V gave up 0 bases and J gave up 2 bases, with 11 bases separating them. This CDR3 spans 15 amino acids. The germline V gene has CDR1 LGHNA and CDR2 YNFKEQ.

This TCR was sampled from a man between 25 and 39 years old who had recovered from COVID-19. The rearrangement links TRBV4-2 to TRBJ2-7; TRBD2 is a possible D gene (6 bases). Input material: PBMCs or T cells enriched from blood (not recorded which). CDR3 DNA: TGTGCCAGCAGCCAAGAAGGTTCGGGGGCCTACGAGCAGTACTTC. This gives the protein CASSQEGSGAYEQYF.